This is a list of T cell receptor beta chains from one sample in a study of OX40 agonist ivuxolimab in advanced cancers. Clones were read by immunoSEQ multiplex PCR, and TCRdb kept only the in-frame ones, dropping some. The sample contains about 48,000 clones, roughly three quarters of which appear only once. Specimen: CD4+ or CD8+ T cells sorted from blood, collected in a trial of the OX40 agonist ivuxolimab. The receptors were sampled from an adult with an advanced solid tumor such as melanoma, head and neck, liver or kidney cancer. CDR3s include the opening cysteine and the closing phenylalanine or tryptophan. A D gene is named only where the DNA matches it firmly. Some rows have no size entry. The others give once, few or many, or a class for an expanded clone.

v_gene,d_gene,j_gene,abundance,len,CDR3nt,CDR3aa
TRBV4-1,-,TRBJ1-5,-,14,TGCGCCAGCAGCCAAATCACATGGGATCAGCCCCAGCATTTT,CASSQITWDQPQHF
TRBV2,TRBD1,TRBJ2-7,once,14,TGTGCCAGCAGCGCCCAAAGGGGGCTCGGAGAGCAGTACTTC,CASSAQRGLGEQYF
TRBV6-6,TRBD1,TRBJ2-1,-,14,TGTGCCAGCAGTTACTCGGGACAGGGCAATGAGCAGTTCTTC,CASSYSGQGNEQFF
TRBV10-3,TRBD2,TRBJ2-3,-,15,TGTGCCATCAGTGTAAACGGGAGGGCCACAGATACGCAGTATTTT,CAISVNGRATDTQYF
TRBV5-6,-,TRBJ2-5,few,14,TGTGCCAGCACCCTAACCCTAGTTGGAGAGACCCAGTACTTC,CASTLTLVGETQYF
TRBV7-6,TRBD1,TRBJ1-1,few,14,TGTGCCAGCAGCCGCACAGGGGGGAGCACTGAAGCTTTCTTT,CASSRTGGSTEAFF
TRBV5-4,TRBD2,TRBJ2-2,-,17,TGTGCCAGCAGCCTGGATCTAGCGGGAGAAGTAAGCGGGGAGCTGTTTTTT,CASSLDLAGEVSGELFF
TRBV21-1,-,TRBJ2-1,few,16,TGTGCCAGCAGCAAAGGTTTAAGCGACTCCTACAATGAGCAGTTCTTC,CASSKGLSDSYNEQFF
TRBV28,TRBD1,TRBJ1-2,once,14,TGTGCCAGCAGTTTACTATACCAGGGGGGAGGCTACACCTTC,CASSLLYQGGGYTF
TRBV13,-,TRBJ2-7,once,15,TGTGCCAGCAGCTTAGGCCTCAGGGGAACCTACGAGCAGTACTTC,CASSLGLRGTYEQYF
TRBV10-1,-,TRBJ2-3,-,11,TGCGCCAGCAGTGAGTCTTATACGCAGTATTTT,CASSESYTQYF
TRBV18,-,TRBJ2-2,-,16,TGTGCCAGCTCACCACCGTCCCCCAGGGAGAACGGGGAGCTGTTTTTT,CASSPPSPRENGELFF
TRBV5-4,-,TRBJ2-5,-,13,TGTGCCAGCAGCTTCGCAGGGACGGAGACCCAGTACTTC,CASSFAGTETQYF
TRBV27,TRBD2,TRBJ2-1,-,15,TGTGCCAGCAGTATTCTGGGACTAGCGGGAAATGAGCAGTTCTTC,CASSILGLAGNEQFF
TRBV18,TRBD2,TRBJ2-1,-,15,TGTGCCAGCTCACCCCGTTGGACTAGCGTAAATGAGCAGTTCTTC,CASSPRWTSVNEQFF
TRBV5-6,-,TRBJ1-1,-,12,TGTGCCAGCAGCTTGTACACCGGTGAAGCTTTCTTT,CASSLYTGEAFF
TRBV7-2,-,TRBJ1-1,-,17,TGTGCCAGCAGCTTAGGGGGAAGGTGGCAGGGTGGCACTGAAGCTTTCTTT,CASSLGGRWQGGTEAFF
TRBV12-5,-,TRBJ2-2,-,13,TGTGCTAGTGGCAGGACGGTCACCGGGGAGCTGTTTTTT,CASGRTVTGELFF
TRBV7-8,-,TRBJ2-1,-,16,TGTGCCAGCAGCTGGCCGTTGTGGGACTCCTACAATGAGCAGTTCTTC,CASSWPLWDSYNEQFF
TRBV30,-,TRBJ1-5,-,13,TGTGCCTGGAGTGTCAGTGGGCTTCAGCCCCAGCATTTT,CAWSVSGLQPQHF
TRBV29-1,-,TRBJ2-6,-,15,TGCAGCGTTGAAACTAGAGGCTCGGGGGCCAACGTCCTGACTTTC,CSVETRGSGANVLTF
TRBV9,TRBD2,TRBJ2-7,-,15,TGTGCCAGCAGCGCGGTAGCGGGGGACACCTACGAGCAGTACTTC,CASSAVAGDTYEQYF
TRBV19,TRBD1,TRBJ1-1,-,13,TGTGCCACCTTACAGGGGGCGAACACTGAAGCTTTCTTT,CATLQGANTEAFF
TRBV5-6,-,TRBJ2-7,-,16,TGTGCCAGCAGCTTCCAACACAGTAATGGGAGATACGAGCAGTACTTC,CASSFQHSNGRYEQYF
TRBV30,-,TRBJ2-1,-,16,TGTGCCTGGAGGGCTCCCGGGCGGCGGGACTACAATGAGCAGTTCTTC,CAWRAPGRRDYNEQFF
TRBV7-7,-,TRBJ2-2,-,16,TGTGCCAGCAGCCCTTGGAGTAGCGGTAACACCGGGGAGCTGTTTTTT,CASSPWSSGNTGELFF
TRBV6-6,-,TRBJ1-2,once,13,TGTGCCAGCACCGGAGGTGGGTCGTATGGCTACACCTTC,CASTGGGSYGYTF
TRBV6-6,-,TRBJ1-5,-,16,TGTGCCAGCAGTTACTCCGGGGGGACGTTCACAGAGCCCCAGCATTTT,CASSYSGGTFTEPQHF
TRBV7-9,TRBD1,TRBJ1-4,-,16,TGTGCCAGCAGCTTAGGGTACGGGACAGTAGATGAAAAACTGTTTTTT,CASSLGYGTVDEKLFF
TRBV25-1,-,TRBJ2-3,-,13,TGTGCCAGCAGAATCGGGGCAAGAGATACGCAGTATTTT,CASRIGARDTQYF
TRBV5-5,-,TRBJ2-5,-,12,TGTGCCAGCAGCTGGGGCGGGGAGACCCAGTACTTC,CASSWGGETQYF
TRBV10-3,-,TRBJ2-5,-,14,TGTGCCATCAGTGTGAGGGCAGCTCAAGAGACCCAGTACTTC,CAISVRAAQETQYF
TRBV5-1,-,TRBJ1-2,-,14,TGCGCCAGCAGCTTGGAGCCAGGGAACTATGGCTACACCTTC,CASSLEPGNYGYTF
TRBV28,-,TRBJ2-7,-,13,TGTGCCAGCAGTTCTCGGCAGATCTACGAGCAGTACTTC,CASSSRQIYEQYF
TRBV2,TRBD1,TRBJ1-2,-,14,TGTGCCAGCAGTCAGTTCCAGGGGGTCCATGGCTACACCTTC,CASSQFQGVHGYTF
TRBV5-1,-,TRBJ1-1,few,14,TGCGCCAGCAGCTTGGTTTTCCAGAACACTGAAGCTTTCTTT,CASSLVFQNTEAFF
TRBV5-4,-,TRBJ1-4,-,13,TGTGCCAGCAGCTTGCAGGGGAGTGAAAAACTGTTTTTT,CASSLQGSEKLFF
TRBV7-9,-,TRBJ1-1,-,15,TGTGCCAGCAGCTTACTCCAGCGCTCAAACACTGAAGCTTTCTTT,CASSLLQRSNTEAFF
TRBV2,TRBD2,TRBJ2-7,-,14,TGTGCCAGCAGGGGACTAGCGCATTCCTACGAGCAGTACTTC,CASRGLAHSYEQYF
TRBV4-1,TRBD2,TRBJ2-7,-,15,TGCGCCAGCAGCCAGCAACTAGCGTGGACCTACGAGCAGTACTTC,CASSQQLAWTYEQYF
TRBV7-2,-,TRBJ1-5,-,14,TGTGCCAGCAGCTTTGTCTCGGTCGATCAGCCCCAGCATTTT,CASSFVSVDQPQHF
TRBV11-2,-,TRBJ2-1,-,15,TGTGCCAGCAGCCTCCCGGGCTACTCCTACAATGAGCAGTTCTTC,CASSLPGYSYNEQFF
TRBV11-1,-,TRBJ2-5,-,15,TGTGCCAGCAGCTTAGGTCTCGGCAACCAAGAGACCCAGTACTTC,CASSLGLGNQETQYF
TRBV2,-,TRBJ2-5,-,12,TGTGCCAGCAGTGTTCCGACGGAGACCCAGTACTTC,CASSVPTETQYF
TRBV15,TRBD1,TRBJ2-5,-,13,TGTGCCACCAGCAGAGCGGACAGGGAGACCCAGTACTTC,CATSRADRETQYF
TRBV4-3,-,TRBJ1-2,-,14,TGCGCCAGCAGCCCCCCTGGCAGGGTGAGAGGCTACACCTTC,CASSPPGRVRGYTF
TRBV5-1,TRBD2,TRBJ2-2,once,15,TGCGCCAGCAGCCGGACTAGCGGATACACCGGGGAGCTGTTTTTT,CASSRTSGYTGELFF
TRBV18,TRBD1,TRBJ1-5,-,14,TGTGCCAGCTCACCGGGACAGTCTGCTCAGCCCCAGCATTTT,CASSPGQSAQPQHF
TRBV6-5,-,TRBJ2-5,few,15,TGTGCCAGCAGTCCCCAGACAGGCAATCAAGAGACCCAGTACTTC,CASSPQTGNQETQYF
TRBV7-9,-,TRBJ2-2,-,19,TGTGCCAGCAGACGGCCGCTGGGACACAGAACGGCGAACACCGGGGAGCTGTTTTTT,CASRRPLGHRTANTGELFF
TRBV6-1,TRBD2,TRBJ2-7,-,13,TGTGCCAGTGAGTCCAGCGGGAGCTACGAGCAGTACTTC,CASESSGSYEQYF
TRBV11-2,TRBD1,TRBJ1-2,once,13,TGTGCCAGCTCCGGACAGGGGGTAGGGGGCTACACCTTC,CASSGQGVGGYTF
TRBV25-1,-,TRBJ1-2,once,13,TGTGCCAGCAGTGACATACTGAACTATGGCTACACCTTC,CASSDILNYGYTF
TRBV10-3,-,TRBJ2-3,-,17,TGTGCCATCGGTACCTTCCTCGGGACGCGTGGTTCAGATACGCAGTATTTT,CAIGTFLGTRGSDTQYF